This T cell receptor beta chain was captured by sequencing in a study of blood T cell repertoires in COVID-19. In the study overall: The samples span acute and convalescent COVID-19 from the United States, Italy and Spain. T cells, B-cell-depleted T cells, or PBMCs provided the cDNA or gDNA that served as material.

Libraries were prepared by immunoSEQ multiplex PCR; TCRdb keeps only in-frame clonotypes and omits some of them. The sample records roughly 130,000 clones, roughly 80% being singletons. A few counts support this clone. A read error may account for a junction end that differs from germline. From germline, CDR1 is SGHDT and CDR2 YYEEEE. CDR3 length equals 13 residues. The chain has TRBV5-6 and TRBJ1-1; D remains ambiguous. The receptor's source is a woman aged 45-59 years with acute or convalescent COVID-19. Sample: peripheral blood. The CDR3 DNA follows: TGTGCCAGCACCTTGATTGTGGGCCATGAAGCTTTCTTT. Translation: CASTLIVGHEAFF.